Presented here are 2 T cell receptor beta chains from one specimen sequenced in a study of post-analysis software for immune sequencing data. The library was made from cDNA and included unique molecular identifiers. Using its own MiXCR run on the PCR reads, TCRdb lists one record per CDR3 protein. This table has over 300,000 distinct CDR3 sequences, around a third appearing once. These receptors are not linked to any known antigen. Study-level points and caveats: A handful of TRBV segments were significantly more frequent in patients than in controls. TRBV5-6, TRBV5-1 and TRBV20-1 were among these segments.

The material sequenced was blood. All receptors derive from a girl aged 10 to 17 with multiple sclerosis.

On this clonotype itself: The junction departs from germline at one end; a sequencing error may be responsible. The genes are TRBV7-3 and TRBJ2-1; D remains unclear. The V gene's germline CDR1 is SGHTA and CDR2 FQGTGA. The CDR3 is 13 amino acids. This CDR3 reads CVSSLASYNEQFF. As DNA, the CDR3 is TGTGTCAGCAGCTTGGCCAGTTACAATGAGCAGTTCTTC.

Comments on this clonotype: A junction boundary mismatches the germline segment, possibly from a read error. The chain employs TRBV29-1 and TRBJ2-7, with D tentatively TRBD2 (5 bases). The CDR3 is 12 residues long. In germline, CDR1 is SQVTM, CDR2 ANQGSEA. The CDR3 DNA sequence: TGCAACGTTGCTCAGGACTCCCACGAGCAGTACTTC. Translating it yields CNVAQDSHEQYF.